This T cell receptor beta chain was captured in a study of blood T cell repertoires in COVID-19. Study-level background: Specimens from acute and convalescent COVID-19 originated in the United States, Italy and Spain. T cells, B-cell-depleted T cells, or PBMCs provided the cDNA or gDNA that served as material.

The authors' processing: By means of reference gene primer amplification, nucleated cell counts were estimated. TCRdb's copy holds only in-frame clones and misses some; the assay was immunoSEQ multiplex PCR. V, J and clone size are those of that table, while D and trimming were read from the DNA. Of approximately 68,000 clones listed, 81% are singletons. CDR1 is KGHSH and CDR2 is LQKENI in the germline V gene. This CDR3 spans 17 amino acids. V was shortened by 2 bases and J by 0 bases, with 17 bases between the two germline ends. This rearrangement joins TRBV18 to TRBJ2-7; a possible D gene is TRBD2 (7 bases). This clonotype was obtained from a human donor in a cohort sampled during active COVID-19. Sequenced: peripheral blood. The CDR3 coding sequence is TGTGCCAGCTCACCAACCTCGGGCGGGGGCAGCTCCTACGAGCAGTACTTC. Residues: CASSPTSGGGSSYEQYF.